The following is a TCR beta chain sequence with its context. The clone's antigen remains unknown. Base qualities are not recorded, but no much larger clone differs from it by a single base. Receptor libraries were prepared by the immunoSEQ multiplex PCR assay. For the multiplex PCR, a mixture combining 60 forward primers for TCR Vbeta segments and 13 reverse primers for TCR Jbeta segments was used. Amplification of the CDR3 region of rearranged TCR beta genes was performed with a multiplex PCR assay on genomic DNA. The Illumina HiSeq System was used to sequence the amplified TCR beta libraries as 87-base-pair reads. Processing in the source paper ran as follows. In a later analysis, tens of millions of unique TCR beta chains were counted across the 500 to 850 repertoires, and roughly 11 million of these chains were shared by at least two donors. To remove PCR and sequencing errors, raw reads were error-corrected and collapsed into unique sequences using a nearest-neighbor algorithm that merged closely related sequences. Alignment of CDR3 sequences to IMGT reference sequences was used to assign V, D and J gene segments. For a sequence to be retained, a match of at least six nucleotides was required to both a V gene segment and a J gene segment. Rearrangements were classified as productive when the CDR3 lacked stop codons and remained in frame with V and J, and all other rearrangements were classified as non-productive. CDR3 was defined by IMGT convention, running from the second conserved V-encoded cysteine to the conserved J-encoded phenylalanine. The earlier analysis of roughly 590 of the donors excluded sequences that lacked an unambiguous match to a single V gene segment. In an earlier analysis of around 590 of the donors, a V segment was called functional when productive rearrangements were above 56.7%, and segregating when the standard deviation between donors exceeded 5%. A statistical classification framework was built for diagnosing cytomegalovirus status from the catalog of TCR beta chain sequences. A later analysis assigned V and J genes by comparing TCR nucleotide sequences with IMGT/GENE-DB human TR gene sequences. A later analysis assigned CDR3 sequences and most-parsimonious VDJ recombination scenarios with the TCRdist pipeline. A later analysis defined each TCR beta chain by its CDR3 amino acid sequence plus V-gene family, and excluded reads lacking a unique V-gene family. As a way to deal with suspected cross-contamination and a sequencing artifact, a later analysis dropped 592 nucleotide sequences that were highly shared and had low generation probability. A later analysis calculated a clonal expansion index for each public chain from normalized within-repertoire ranks of inferred template counts. In a later analysis, generation probabilities were computed using a VDJ recombination model fitted to out-of-frame rearrangements, and the results were checked against IGoR. In a later analysis, hypergeometric tests were used to score TCR-TCR, TCR-HLA and TCR-CMV co-occurrence, with a repertoire-size bias correction applied to TCR pairs. To estimate false discovery rates, a later analysis permuted the HLA or CMV assignments 20 times. A later analysis grouped co-occurring TCRs with DBSCAN, adding TCRdist sequence similarity when clustering within HLA-allele-positive subsets. Repertoires with fewer than 30,000 or more than 120,000 public chains, plus five repertoires with anomalous nucleotide sharing, were excluded from co-occurrence clustering. TCRdb holds this immuneACCESS table with in-frame rearrangements only. Some clones are missing; in checked studies, unresolved V genes explain under half, and the rest has no known cause. V, J and clone size were drawn from that table, and D and trimming were deduced from the DNA. The sample profile shows tens of thousands of clones; 65% to 85% of them were found once. The leading ten clones occupy around 7% of the sample.

The cohort consisted of 600 to 700 healthy bone marrow donors. At the time of sampling, every cohort member was nominally healthy, though immune exposures that went unrecorded were likely present. The donor was CMV seronegative and was included in the group of about 350 seronegative cohort members. A peripheral blood sample was collected from each donor, and TCR beta sequencing was performed on peripheral blood mononuclear cells. The Qiagen DNeasy Blood Extraction Kit was used to extract genomic DNA from the blood cell samples. The record originates from a study of cytomegalovirus exposure and HLA in healthy donors (dated by TCRdb to between 2016 and 2019). Broadly, across the study: An earlier analysis of roughly 630 of the donors reported about 250 Gb of sequence data and some 120 million unique TCR beta sequences from some 180 million T cells. An early release that covered fewer than 800 HLA-typed donors contained around 300 gigabases of sequencing data and about 84 million unique TCR sequences. Of the 300 to 500 genotyped donors, approximately 81% were placed in the genetic ancestry cluster associated with self-reported Caucasian donors. The study aimed to test whether cataloging public T cell receptors could reveal signatures of past pathogen exposure. The study profiled the T cell repertoires of 500 to 800 subjects by immunosequencing and related them to cytomegalovirus serostatus. Besides the first cohort of around 700 subjects, a separate validation cohort made up of 90 to 150 different subjects was used. High-throughput TCR immunosequencing, statistical association of individual TCRs with disease status, and machine learning were combined to predict cytomegalovirus infection status. A later analysis re-examined previously published TCR beta repertoires from roughly 720 donors and added high-resolution HLA genotyping to investigate patterns of TCR occurrence. In the later analysis, no new phenotypic data were used to find candidate immune exposures; instead, reliance was placed on TCR beta sequences and their occurrence across donors. In an earlier analysis of 500 to 650 of the donors, high-throughput TCR beta sequencing was used to judge whether each TCR beta V gene segment behaved as functional or pseudogenic. Alongside the repertoire data, information on donor age, sex, ethnicity and CMV serostatus was compiled. Genome-wide SNP genotypes for about 60% of the roughly 670 donors were used in a later genetic analysis, which treated that subset as a discovery cohort. Every discovery cohort repertoire had been produced on one sequencing platform. HLA typing covered class I and class II loci at four-digit resolution. The number of donors typed differed by locus, with about 620-630 for A, B, C, DRB1 and DQB1, roughly 520 for DQA1, about 610 for DPA1, and around 450 for DPB1. Roughly 5 DR-DQ haplotypes were handled as single units for association and clustering, since linkage in the cohort was strong. Across 300 to 400 genotyped donors of the cohort, an average of 235,054 unique TCR beta nucleotide sequences per donor were sequenced, and around 20% of those sequences were non-productive. The paper's findings and limits, for the study overall: The classifier was reported to diagnose cytomegalovirus status with high specificity and sensitivity in both the original cohort and the validation cohort. This cohort had only TCR beta chains sequenced, and the lack of alpha or paired-chain data limited which features could be detected. A further reported finding was that TCR beta sequences accurately predicted the HLA-A and HLA-B alleles for most subjects in the first cohort. For the cohort, immune exposure information was limited to CMV serostatus. Because counts were too low, about 15 rarely observed V segments, including chromosome 9 orphons, were left out of the earlier analysis of approximately 500 of the donors. According to a later analysis, parvovirus B19, influenza, CMV and Epstein-Barr virus appeared linked to several top co-occurrence clusters. When HLA alleles, especially DR and DQ, strongly co-occurred, attributing TCR associations to individual alleles was difficult. The presence/absence analyses assumed that sequencing depth was roughly uniform across donors, and that assumption may not be true. Linkage disequilibrium might explain the correlated functional status among segregating V segments, but an unknown experimental factor could not be excluded. Because some donors lacked HLA typing at each locus, the association tests relied only on the typed subset. A later analysis found that most CMV-associated TCR beta chains appeared HLA-restricted, with HLA associations seemingly driven largely by CMV exposure. In a later analysis, HLA-associated TCR beta chains showed more clonal expansion and lower generation probabilities than non-associated chains that were equally common. In vitro tests confirmed that a few of the cytomegalovirus-associated TCR beta chains recognize cytomegalovirus antigens. Most TCR sequences were observed very rarely across donors, whereas some public TCRs were present in many individuals. A later genetic analysis reported fewer N-insertions in productive TCRs among donors in an Asian-associated ancestry cluster than the approximately 700-donor mean. In a later analysis, about 17,000 TCR beta sequences were associated with specific HLA alleles at a false discovery rate of 0.05. The study gave a list of about 160 TCR beta chains associated with cytomegalovirus. In an earlier analysis of fewer than 750 of the donors, most TCR beta V segments were observed in productive rearrangements about 87% or about 30% of the time, broadly matching IMGT annotations. An association between a missense DCLRE1C variant and V-gene and J-gene trimming of TCR beta chains was found in a later genetic analysis and replicated in an independent cohort. In a later analysis, the rate of TCR association differed among HLA loci, with DRB1 alleles having the most associated TCRs and HLA-C alleles having the fewest. Some IMGT-functional V segments, including TRBV6-2 and TRBV6-3, could not be told apart with the 87-base-pair reads, so those segments were excluded. The sequencing pipeline was judged likely to have produced a cluster of highly shared sequence variants as a technical artifact. The authors suggested that the approach could potentially be generalized to other disease states and immunological phenotypes.

Reading from cysteine to phenylalanine, the CDR3 counts 21 amino acids. The CDR3 DNA has 63 bases and is translated from base 1. This clonotype originated in a man aged 55 to 70 in good health and CMV-seronegative. Specimen: PBMCs. The chain links TRBV21-1 with TRBJ1-5; the table's D call, TRBD1, was not checked against the DNA. TRBV21-1 is designated a pseudogene. The CDR3 region reads CASSKEPPPRTGRYSNQPQHF. Here is the DNA: TGTGCCAGCAGCAAAGAGCCGCCCCCCCGGACAGGGCGATATAGCAATCAGCCCCAGCATTTT.